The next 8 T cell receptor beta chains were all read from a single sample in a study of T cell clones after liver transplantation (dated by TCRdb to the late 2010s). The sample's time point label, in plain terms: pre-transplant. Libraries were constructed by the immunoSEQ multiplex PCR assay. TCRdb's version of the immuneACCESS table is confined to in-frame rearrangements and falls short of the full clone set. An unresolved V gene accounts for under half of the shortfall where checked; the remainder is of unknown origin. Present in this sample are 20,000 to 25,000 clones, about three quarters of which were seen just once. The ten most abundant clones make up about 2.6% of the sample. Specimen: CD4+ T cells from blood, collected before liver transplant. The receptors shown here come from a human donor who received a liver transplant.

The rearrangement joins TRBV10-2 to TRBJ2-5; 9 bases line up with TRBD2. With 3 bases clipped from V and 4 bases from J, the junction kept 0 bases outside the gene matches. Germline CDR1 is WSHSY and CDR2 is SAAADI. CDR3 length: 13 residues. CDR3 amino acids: CASSEAGGETQYF. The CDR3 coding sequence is TGCGCCAGCAGTGAAGCGGGAGGAGAGACCCAGTACTTC.

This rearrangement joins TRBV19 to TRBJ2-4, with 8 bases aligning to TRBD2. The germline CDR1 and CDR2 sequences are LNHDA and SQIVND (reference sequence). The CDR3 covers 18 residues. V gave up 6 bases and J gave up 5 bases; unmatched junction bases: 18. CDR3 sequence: CASRRRGVGVESQNIQYF. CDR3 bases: TGTGCCAGTAGGAGGCGGGGGGTCGGGGTAGAGTCACAAAACATTCAGTACTTC. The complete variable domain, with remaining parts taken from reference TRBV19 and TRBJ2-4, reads DGGITQSPKYLFRKEGQNVTLSCEQNLNHDAMYWYRQDPGQGLRLIYYSQIVNDFQKGDIAEGYSVSREKKESFPLTVTSAQKNPTAFYLCASRRRGVGVESQNIQYFGAGTRLSVL.

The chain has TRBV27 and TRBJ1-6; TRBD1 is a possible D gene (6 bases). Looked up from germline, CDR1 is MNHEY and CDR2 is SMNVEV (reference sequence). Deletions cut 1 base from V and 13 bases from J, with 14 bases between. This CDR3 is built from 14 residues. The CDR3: CASSLYGGLPPLHF. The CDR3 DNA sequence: TGTGCCAGCAGTTTATACGGGGGCCTCCCCCCCCTCCACTTT.

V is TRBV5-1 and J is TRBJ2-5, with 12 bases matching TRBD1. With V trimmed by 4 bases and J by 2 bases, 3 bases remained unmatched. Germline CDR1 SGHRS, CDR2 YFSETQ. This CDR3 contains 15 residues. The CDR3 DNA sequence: TGCGCCAGCAGCCAGGGACAGGGGGCTCAAGAGACCCAGTACTTC. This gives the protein CASSQGQGAQETQYF.

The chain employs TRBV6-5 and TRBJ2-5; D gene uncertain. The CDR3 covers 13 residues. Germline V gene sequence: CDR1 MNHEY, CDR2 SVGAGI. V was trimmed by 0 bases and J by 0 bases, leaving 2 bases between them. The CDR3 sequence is CASSYSNQETQYF. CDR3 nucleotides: TGTGCCAGCAGTTACTCGAACCAAGAGACCCAGTACTTC.

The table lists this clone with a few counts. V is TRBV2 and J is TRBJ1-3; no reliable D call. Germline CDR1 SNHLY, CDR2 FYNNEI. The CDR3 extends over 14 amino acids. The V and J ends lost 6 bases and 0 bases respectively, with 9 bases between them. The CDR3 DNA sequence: TGTGCCAGCAGGAAACAGAGCTCTGGAAACACCATATATTTT. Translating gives CASRKQSSGNTIYF.

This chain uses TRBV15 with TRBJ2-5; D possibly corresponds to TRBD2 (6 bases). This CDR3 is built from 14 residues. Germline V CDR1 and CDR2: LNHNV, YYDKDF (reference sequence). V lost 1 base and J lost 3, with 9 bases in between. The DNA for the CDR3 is TGTGCCACCAGCAGAGGAGGGAGGAAAGAGACCCAGTACTTC. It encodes CATSRGGRKETQYF. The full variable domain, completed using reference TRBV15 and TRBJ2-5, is DAMVIQNPRYQVTQFGKPVTLSCSQTLNHNVMYWYQQKSSQAPKLLFHYYDKDFNNEADTPDNFQSRRPNTSFCFLDIRSPGLGDTAMYLCATSRGGRKETQYFGPGTRLLVL.

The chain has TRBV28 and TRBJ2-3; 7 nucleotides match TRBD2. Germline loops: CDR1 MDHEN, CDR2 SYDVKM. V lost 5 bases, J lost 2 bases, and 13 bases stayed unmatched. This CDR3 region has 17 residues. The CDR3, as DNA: TGTGCCAGCAGTACTGGGGGGGGTTGGAGAACCACAGATACGCAGTATTTT. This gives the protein CASSTGGGWRTTDTQYF. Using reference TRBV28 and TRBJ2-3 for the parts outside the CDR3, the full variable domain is DVKVTQSSRYLVKRTGEKVFLECVQDMDHENMFWYRQDPGLGLRLIYFSYDVKMKEKGDIPEGYSVSREKKERFSLILESASTNQTSMYLCASSTGGGWRTTDTQYFGPGTRLTVL.